This T cell receptor beta chain was profiled in a study of T-cell reconstitution after alpha-beta-depleted transplantation in children. J was trimmed by 6 bases and V by 1 base; bases with no gene match: 8. CDR1 is LGHDT and CDR2 is YNNKEL in the germline V gene (reference sequence). CDR3 length: 16 amino acids. TCRbeta library preparation incorporated unique molecular identifiers. TCRdb reanalysed the PCR reads using MiXCR and keeps one entry per CDR3 protein. Here the sample spans fewer than 1 million distinct CDR3 sequences, approximately 15% being singletons. This clonotype was sampled from a male patient between 5 and 17 years old who had a stem cell transplant for acute lymphoblastic leukemia, so the T cells may come from the graft donor. The material was PBMCs, mostly from graft donor cells, obtained 360 days after TCRalphabeta/CD19-depleted stem cell transplant. J is TRBJ2-3 and V is TRBV3-1; 9 bases align to TRBD2. The CDR3 loop is CASSQAGTSFEDTQYF. CDR3 DNA sequence: TGTGCCAGCAGCCAAGCGGGGACTAGCTTTGAGGATACGCAGTATTTT.